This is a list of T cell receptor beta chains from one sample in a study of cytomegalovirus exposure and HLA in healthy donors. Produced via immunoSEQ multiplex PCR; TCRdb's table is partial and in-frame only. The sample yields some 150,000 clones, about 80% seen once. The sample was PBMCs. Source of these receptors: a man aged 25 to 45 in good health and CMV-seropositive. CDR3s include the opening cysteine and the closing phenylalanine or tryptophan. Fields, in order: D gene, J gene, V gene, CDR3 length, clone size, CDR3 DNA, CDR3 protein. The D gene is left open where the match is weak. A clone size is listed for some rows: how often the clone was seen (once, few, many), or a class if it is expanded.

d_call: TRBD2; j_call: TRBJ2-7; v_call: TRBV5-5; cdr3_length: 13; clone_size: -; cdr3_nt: TGTGCCAGCAGTCGGGAGGCGGTCTACGAGCAGTACTTC; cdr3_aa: CASSREAVYEQYF
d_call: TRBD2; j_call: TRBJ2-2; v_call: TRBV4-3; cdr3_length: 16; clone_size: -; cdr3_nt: TGCGCCAGCAGCCAATTAGCGGGGGTCGTCACCGGGGAGCTGTTTTTT; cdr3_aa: CASSQLAGVVTGELFF
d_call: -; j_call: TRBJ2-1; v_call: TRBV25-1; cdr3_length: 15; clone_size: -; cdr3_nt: TGTGCCAGCAGTGATGCGAGGGTGACCTACAATGAGCAGTTCTTC; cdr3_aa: CASSDARVTYNEQFF
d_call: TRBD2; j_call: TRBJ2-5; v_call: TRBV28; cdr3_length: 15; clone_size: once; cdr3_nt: TGTGCCAGCAGTTTCCCACGGGAGGGTCGGGAGACCCAGTACTTC; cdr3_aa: CASSFPREGRETQYF
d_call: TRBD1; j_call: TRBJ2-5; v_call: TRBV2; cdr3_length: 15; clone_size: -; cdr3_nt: TGTGCCAGCAGTCACCGGGACAGCAGCCAAGAGACCCAGTACTTC; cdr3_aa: CASSHRDSSQETQYF
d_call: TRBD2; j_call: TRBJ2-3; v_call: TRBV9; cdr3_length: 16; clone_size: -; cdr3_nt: TGTGCCAGCAGCGTAAGACTAGCGGACCCCACAGATACGCAGTATTTT; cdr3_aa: CASSVRLADPTDTQYF
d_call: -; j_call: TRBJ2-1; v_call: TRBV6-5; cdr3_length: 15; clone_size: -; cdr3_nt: TGTGCCAGCAGTGTCCCCGGGACTGATTACAATGAGCAGTTCTTC; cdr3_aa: CASSVPGTDYNEQFF
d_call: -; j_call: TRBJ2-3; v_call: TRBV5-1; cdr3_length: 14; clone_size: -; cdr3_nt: TGCGCCAGCAGCTTTAGCACTAGACGGGATACGCAGTATTTT; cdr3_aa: CASSFSTRRDTQYF
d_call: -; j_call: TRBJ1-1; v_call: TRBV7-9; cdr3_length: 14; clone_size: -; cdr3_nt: TGTGCCAGCACTCCGTGGGGCATGAACACTGAAGCTTTCTTT; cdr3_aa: CASTPWGMNTEAFF
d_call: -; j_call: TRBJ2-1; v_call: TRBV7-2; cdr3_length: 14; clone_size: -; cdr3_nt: TGTGCCAGCAGCACCTGGACAGCCTACAATGAGCAGTTCTTC; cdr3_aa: CASSTWTAYNEQFF
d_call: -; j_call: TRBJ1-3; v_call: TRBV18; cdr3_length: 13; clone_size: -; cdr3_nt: TGTGCCAGCTCACCACCGTTAGGAAACACCATATATTTT; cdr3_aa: CASSPPLGNTIYF
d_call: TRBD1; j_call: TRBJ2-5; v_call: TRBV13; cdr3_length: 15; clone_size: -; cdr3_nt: TGTGCCAGCAGTTCCTGGGCAGGGGGCCTTGAGACCCAGTACTTC; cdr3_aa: CASSSWAGGLETQYF
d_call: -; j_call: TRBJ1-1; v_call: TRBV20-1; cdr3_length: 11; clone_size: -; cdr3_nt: TGCAGTGCTTCGGACAGTAATTCAGCTTTCTTT; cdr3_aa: CSASDSNSAFF
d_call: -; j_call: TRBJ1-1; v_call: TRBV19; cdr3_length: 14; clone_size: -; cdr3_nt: TGTGCCAGTAGTATTACCGGAGGACACACTGAAGCTTTCTTT; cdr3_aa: CASSITGGHTEAFF
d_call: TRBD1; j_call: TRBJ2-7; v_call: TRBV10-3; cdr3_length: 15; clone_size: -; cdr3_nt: TGTGCCATCAGAGGACAGGGGGGGAAGTCCTACGAGCAGTACTTC; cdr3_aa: CAIRGQGGKSYEQYF
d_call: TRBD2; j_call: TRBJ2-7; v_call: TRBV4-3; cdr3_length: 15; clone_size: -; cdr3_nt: TGCGCCAGCAGCCGCACTAGCGGGGGGCCCTACGAGCAGTACTTC; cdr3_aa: CASSRTSGGPYEQYF
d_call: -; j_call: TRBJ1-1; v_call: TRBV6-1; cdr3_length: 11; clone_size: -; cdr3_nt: TGTGCCAGCAGTGCAGGCGAGGGAGCTTTCTTT; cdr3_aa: CASSAGEGAFF
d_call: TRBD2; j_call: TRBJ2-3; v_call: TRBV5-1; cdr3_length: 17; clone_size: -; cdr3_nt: TGCGCCAGCAGCCTGGGACTAGCGGGAGCGTACACAGATACGCAGTATTTT; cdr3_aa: CASSLGLAGAYTDTQYF
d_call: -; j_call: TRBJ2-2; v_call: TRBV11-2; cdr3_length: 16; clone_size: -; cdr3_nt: TGTGCCAGCAGCCTGTTGAACGGGAGACGACCCGGGGAGCTGTTTTTT; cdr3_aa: CASSLLNGRRPGELFF
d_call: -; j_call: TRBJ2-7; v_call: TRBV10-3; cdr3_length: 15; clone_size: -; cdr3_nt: TGTGCCATCAGTGATCTGGAAGGGGCCACCTACGAGCAGTACTTC; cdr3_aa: CAISDLEGATYEQYF
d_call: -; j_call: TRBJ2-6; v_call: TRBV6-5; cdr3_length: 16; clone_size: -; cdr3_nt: TGTGCCAGCAGTTTCCGGGGGGCGTCTGGGGCCAACGGCCTGACTTTC; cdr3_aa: CASSFRGASGANGLTF
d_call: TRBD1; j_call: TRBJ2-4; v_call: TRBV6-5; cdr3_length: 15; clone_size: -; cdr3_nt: TGTGCCAGCAGTTCGCCGGGACAGACAAAAAACATTCAGTACTTC; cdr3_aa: CASSSPGQTKNIQYF
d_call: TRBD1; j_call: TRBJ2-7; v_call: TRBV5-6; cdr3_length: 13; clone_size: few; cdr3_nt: TGTGCCAGCAGCCCGGGACAGTACTACGAGCAGTACTTC; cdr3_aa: CASSPGQYYEQYF
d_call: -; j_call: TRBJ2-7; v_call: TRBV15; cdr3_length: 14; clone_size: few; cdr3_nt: TGTGCCACCAGCACCCAAGGCCGGGGTTACGAGCAGTACTTC; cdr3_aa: CATSTQGRGYEQYF
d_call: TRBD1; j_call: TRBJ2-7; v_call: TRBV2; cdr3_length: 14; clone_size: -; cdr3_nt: TGTGCCAGCCGTTGGACAGGGACAGCCTACGAGCAGTACTTC; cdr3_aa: CASRWTGTAYEQYF
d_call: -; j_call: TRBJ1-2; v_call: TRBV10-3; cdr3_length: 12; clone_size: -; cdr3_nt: TGTGCCATCAGTGAGGGACAGCTCGGCTACACCTTC; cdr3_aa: CAISEGQLGYTF
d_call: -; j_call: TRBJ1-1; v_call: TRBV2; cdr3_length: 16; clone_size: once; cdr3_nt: TGTGCCAGCAGTTCTCGGACCGGGACAAGGAACACTGAAGCTTTCTTT; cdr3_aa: CASSSRTGTRNTEAFF
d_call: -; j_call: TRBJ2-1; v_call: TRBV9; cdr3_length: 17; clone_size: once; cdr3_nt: TGTGCCAGCAGCGTAGGGAGCGGAGTAAGCTCCTACAATGAGCAGTTCTTC; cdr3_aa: CASSVGSGVSSYNEQFF
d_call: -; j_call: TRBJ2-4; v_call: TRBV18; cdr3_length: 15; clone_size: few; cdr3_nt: TGTGCCAGCTCACCGGGTGGGGACACAAAATACATTCAGTACTTC; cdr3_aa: CASSPGGDTKYIQYF
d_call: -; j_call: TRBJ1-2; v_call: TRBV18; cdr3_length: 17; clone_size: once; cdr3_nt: TGTGCCAGCACTCCCCTGGGCGGGGCCACTTTTATGTATGGCTACACCTTC; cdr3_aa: CASTPLGGATFMYGYTF
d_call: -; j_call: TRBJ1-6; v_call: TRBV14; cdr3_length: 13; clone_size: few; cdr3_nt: TGTGCCAGCAGCCAGAATCTAAATTCACCCCTCCACTTT; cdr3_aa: CASSQNLNSPLHF
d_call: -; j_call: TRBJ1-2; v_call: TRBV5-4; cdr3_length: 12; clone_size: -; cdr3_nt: TGTGCCAGCAGCCTCTACGGCTATGGCTACACCTTC; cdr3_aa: CASSLYGYGYTF
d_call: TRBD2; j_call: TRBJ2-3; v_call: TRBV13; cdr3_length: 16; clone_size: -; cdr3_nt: TGTGCCAGCAGCTTAAAGCTAGCGGGGGCCACAGATACGCAGTATTTT; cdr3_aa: CASSLKLAGATDTQYF
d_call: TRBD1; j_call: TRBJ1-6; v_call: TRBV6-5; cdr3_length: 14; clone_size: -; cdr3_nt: TGTGCCAGCAGTTACAGGGGGCATAATTCACCCCTCCACTTT; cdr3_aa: CASSYRGHNSPLHF
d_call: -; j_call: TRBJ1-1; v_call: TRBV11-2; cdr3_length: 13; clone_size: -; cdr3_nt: TGTGCCAGCAGCTTCACAGTGAACACTGAAGCTTTCTTT; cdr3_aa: CASSFTVNTEAFF
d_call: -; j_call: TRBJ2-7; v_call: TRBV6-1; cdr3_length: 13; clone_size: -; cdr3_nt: TGTGCCAGCAACAGCGGGTTCTCCTACGAGCAGTACTTC; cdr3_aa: CASNSGFSYEQYF
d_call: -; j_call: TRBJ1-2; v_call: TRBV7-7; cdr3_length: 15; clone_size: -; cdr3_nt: TGTGCCAGCAGCTTAGGGGAGAATAGTTCCTATGGCCACACCTTC; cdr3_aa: CASSLGENSSYGHTF
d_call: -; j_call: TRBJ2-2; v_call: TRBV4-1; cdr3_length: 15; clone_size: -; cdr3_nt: TGCGCCAGCAGCCAAGAGGGCGCTAAAGGCGGGGAGCTGTTTTTT; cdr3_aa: CASSQEGAKGGELFF
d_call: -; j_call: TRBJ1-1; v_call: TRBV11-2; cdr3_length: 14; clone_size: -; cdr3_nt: TGTGCCAGCAGCGCAGGACAGTGGAACACTGAAGCTTTCTTT; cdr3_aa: CASSAGQWNTEAFF
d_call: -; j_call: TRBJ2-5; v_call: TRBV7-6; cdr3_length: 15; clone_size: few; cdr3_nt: TGTGCCAGCAGCGCGGGGGCTTCAGACCAAGAGACCCAGTACTTC; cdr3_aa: CASSAGASDQETQYF
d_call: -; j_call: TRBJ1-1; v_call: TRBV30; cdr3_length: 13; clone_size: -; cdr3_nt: TGTGCCTGGAGTGTACAAGTCTACACTGAAGCTTTCTTT; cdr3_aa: CAWSVQVYTEAFF
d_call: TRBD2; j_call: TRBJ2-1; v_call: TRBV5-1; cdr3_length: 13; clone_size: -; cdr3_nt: TGCGCCAGCAGCCCAGGGAGGGCAAATGAGCAGTTCTTC; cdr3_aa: CASSPGRANEQFF
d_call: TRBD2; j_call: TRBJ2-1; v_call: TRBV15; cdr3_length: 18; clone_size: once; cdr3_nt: TGTGCCACCAGCAGGACTAGCGGTTTTCAGAGCTCCTACAATGAGCAGTTCTTC; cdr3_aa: CATSRTSGFQSSYNEQFF
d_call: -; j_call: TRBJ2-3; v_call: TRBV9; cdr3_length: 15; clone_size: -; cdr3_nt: TGTGCCAGCAGCTCCAACAGGGCTAACACAGATACGCAGTATTTT; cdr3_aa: CASSSNRANTDTQYF
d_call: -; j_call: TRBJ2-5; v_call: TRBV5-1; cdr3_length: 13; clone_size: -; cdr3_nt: TGCGCCAGCAGCTTGGCCGCGAGGTCGACCCAGTACTTC; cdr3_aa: CASSLAARSTQYF
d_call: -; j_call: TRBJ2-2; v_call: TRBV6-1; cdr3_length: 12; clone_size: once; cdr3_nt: TGTGCCAGCAGCAGGGACACCGGGGAGCTGTTTTTT; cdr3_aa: CASSRDTGELFF
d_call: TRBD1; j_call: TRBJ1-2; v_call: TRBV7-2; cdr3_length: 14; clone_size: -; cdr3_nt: TGTGCCAGCAGGTTGGGACAGGGGTTTGGGGGCTACACCTTC; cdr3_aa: CASRLGQGFGGYTF
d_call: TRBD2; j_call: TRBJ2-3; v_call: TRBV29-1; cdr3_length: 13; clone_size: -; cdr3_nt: TGCAGCGTTGGACTAGCTCCGACAGATACGCAGTATTTT; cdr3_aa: CSVGLAPTDTQYF
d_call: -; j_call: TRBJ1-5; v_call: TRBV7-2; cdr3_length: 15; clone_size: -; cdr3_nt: TGTGCCAGCAGCTTAACGGGTGCTAGTTTTCAGCCCCAGCATTTT; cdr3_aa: CASSLTGASFQPQHF
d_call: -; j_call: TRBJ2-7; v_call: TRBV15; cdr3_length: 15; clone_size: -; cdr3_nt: TGTGCCACCAGCAGAGATAATCAGGATGGTTACGAGCAGTACTTC; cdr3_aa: CATSRDNQDGYEQYF
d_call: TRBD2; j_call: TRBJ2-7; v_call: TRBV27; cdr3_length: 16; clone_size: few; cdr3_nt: TGTGCCAGCAGTTTATCATGGGGACTAGCGGCTTACGAGCAGTACTTC; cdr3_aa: CASSLSWGLAAYEQYF
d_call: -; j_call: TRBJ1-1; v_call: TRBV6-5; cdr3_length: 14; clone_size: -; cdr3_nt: TGTGCCAGCAGTCTCACGCAGGAGGGGACTGAAGCTTTCTTT; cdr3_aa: CASSLTQEGTEAFF
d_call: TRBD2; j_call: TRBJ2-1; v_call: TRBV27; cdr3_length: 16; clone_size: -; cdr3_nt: TGTGCCAGCAGTTTATCGATAGCGGGCTCCTACAATGAGCAGTTCTTC; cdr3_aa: CASSLSIAGSYNEQFF
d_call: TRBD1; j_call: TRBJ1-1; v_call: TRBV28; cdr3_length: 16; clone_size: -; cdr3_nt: TGTGCCAGCAGTTTACCGGGACAGGGAGGGGACACTGAAGCTTTCTTT; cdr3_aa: CASSLPGQGGDTEAFF
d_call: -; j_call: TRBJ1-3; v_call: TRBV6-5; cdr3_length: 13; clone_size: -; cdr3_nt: TGTGCCAGCAGTTATAGACAGGGAAACACCATATATTTT; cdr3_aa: CASSYRQGNTIYF
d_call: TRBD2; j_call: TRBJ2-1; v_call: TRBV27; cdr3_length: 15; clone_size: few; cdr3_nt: TGTGCCAGCAGTTTAACGACGGGAGGGTCCCATGAGCAGTTCTTC; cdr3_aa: CASSLTTGGSHEQFF
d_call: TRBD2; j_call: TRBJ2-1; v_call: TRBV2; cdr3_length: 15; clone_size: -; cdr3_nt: TGTGCCAGCATGGTAGCGGGGGGACCTTACAATGAGCAGTTCTTC; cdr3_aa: CASMVAGGPYNEQFF
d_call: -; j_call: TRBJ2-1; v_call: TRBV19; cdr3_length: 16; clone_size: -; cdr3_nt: TGTGCCAGTAGTTTCCCGAGACAGGCTCCTTACAATGAGCAGTTCTTC; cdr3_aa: CASSFPRQAPYNEQFF
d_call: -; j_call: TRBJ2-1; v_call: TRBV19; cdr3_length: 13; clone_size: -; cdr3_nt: TGTGCCGCGAGGTCCCGGTTATACAATGAGCAGTTCTTC; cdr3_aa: CAARSRLYNEQFF
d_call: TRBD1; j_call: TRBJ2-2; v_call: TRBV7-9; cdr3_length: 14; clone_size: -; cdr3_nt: TGTGCCAGCGTTGGGACAGGGTTACCCGGGGAGCTGTTTTTT; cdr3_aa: CASVGTGLPGELFF